Presented here are 9 T cell receptor beta chains from one specimen sequenced in a study of a mutant IDH1 vaccine in newly diagnosed glioma. Their antigens remain unidentified. The repertoire was sequenced with immunoSEQ multiplex PCR; TCRdb's copy has only in-frame clones and lacks some. The sample records roughly 42,000 clones, 70% to 90% being singletons. Regarding time point: week 5, during vaccination. Topical imiquimod was applied with each vaccine dose, which held 300 ug of mutant IDH1 20-mer peptide. Sequenced here: PBMCs, sampled from a glioma patient whose treatment included an IDH1 peptide vaccine. These TCRs come from a man aged 40-49 years with glioma.

The chain links TRBV29-1 to TRBJ2-7; 7 bases align to TRBD1. Trimming at V came to 1 base and at J to 2 bases, leaving 2 bases not matched to a gene. CDR1 and CDR2 (germline): SQVTM, ANQGSEA. This CDR3 comprises 13 residues. The CDR3 DNA follows: TGCAGCGTTGAAGGGCAGGGGGCCTACGAGCAGTACTTC. Translated: CSVEGQGAYEQYF.

This sequence joins TRBV12-1 and TRBJ1-1; the table's D gene call, TRBD1, was not cross checked with the DNA. TRBV12-1 is tagged as a pseudogene. CDR3 length equals 15 residues. The CDR3 DNA reads TGTGCCAGCAGCACAGGGACAGGGGAGAACACTGAAGCTTTCTTT. Translated, it gives CASSTGTGENTEAFF.

The rearrangement joins TRBV5-1 to TRBJ2-5; D is perhaps TRBD1 (6 bases). Germline V CDR1 and CDR2: SGHRS, YFSETQ. V was pared by 3 bases and J by 5 bases, with 11 bases between. The CDR3 totals 13 residues. This CDR3 is CASSSQGWETQYF. The CDR3 DNA sequence: TGCGCCAGCAGCTCACAGGGTTGGGAGACCCAGTACTTC.

The chain joins TRBV6-5 to TRBJ2-7; D is uncertain. The CDR3 consists of 14 residues. V dropped 0 bases and J dropped 1 base, with 7 bases sitting between them. The germline CDR1 and CDR2 sequences are MNHEY and SVGAGI. The CDR3 is CASSYSVRSYEQYF. Here the CDR3 DNA reads TGTGCCAGCAGTTACTCAGTTCGGTCCTACGAGCAGTACTTC.

There are a few counts of this clone. V gene TRBV18 combines with J gene TRBJ1-5; tentative D call: TRBD1 (6 bases). This CDR3 region has 15 residues. Germline lookup yields CDR1 KGHSH and CDR2 LQKENI. Trimming stripped 2 bases from V and 5 bases from J, with 13 bases between. In nucleotides, the CDR3 is TGTGCCAGCTCACCAGAAACAGGGCAGGATCAGCCCCAGCATTTT. Protein product: CASSPETGQDQPQHF.

The chain has TRBV2 and TRBJ2-7, with 10 bases matching TRBD2. The CDR3 contains 13 residues. CDR1 SNHLY and CDR2 FYNNEI come from the germline V gene. J lost 0 bases, V lost 8 bases, and 1 base had no gene match. The CDR3 loop reads CASRTSGSYEQYF. CDR3 nucleotides: TGTGCCAGCCGGACTAGCGGCTCCTACGAGCAGTACTTC.

This clone has a single count. The J gene is TRBJ2-7, the V gene TRBV5-1; no firm D call. In germline, CDR1 is SGHRS, CDR2 YFSETQ. This CDR3 is 11 amino acids long. Trimming cost V 4 bases and J 3 bases, with 5 bases left between them. The DNA of the CDR3 is TGCGCCAGCAGCGGTCTCTACGAGCAGTACTTC. Protein sequence: CASSGLYEQYF.

The rearrangement joins TRBV6-5 to TRBJ2-1, with 9 nucleotides matching TRBD2. Losses at the gene ends were 6 bases for V and 7 bases for J; bases not matched to a gene: 10. Germline CDR1 reads MNHEY; CDR2 reads SVGAGI. The CDR3 runs to 15 residues. The CDR3: CASRLTSGRGNEQFF. The CDR3 coding sequence is TGTGCCAGCAGGCTCACTAGCGGGCGAGGGAATGAGCAGTTCTTC.

The rearrangement joins TRBV5-1 to TRBJ2-3; possible D gene TRBD2, 6 bases. The CDR3 contains 15 residues. V lost 3 bases and J 5 bases, leaving 16 bases between the germline ends. Germline loops: CDR1 SGHRS, CDR2 YFSETQ. CDR3 sequence reads: CASSSPGERLDTQYF. DNA of the CDR3: TGCGCCAGCAGCTCTCCGGGAGAGCGGTTAGATACGCAGTATTTT.